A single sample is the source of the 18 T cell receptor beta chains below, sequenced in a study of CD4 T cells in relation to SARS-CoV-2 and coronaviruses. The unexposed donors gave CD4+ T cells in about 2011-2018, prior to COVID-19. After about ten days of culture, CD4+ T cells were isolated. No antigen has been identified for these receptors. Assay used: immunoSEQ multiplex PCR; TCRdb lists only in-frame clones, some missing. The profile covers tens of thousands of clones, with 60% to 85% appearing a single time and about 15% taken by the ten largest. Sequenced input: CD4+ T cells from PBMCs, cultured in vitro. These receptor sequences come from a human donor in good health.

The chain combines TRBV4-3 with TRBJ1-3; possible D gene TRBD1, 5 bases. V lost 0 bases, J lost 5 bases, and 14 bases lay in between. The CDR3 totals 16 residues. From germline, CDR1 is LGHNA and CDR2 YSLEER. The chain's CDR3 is CASSQDGAALRNTIYF. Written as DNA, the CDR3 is TGCGCCAGCAGCCAAGATGGGGCAGCTTTAAGAAACACCATATATTTT.

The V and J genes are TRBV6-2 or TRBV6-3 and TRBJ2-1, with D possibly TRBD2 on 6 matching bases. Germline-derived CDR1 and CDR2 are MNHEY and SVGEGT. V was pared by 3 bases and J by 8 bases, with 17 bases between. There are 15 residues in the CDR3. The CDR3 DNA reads TGTGCCAGCAGTTATCTGGACTATCCATCCGATGAGCAGTTCTTC. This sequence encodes CASSYLDYPSDEQFF.

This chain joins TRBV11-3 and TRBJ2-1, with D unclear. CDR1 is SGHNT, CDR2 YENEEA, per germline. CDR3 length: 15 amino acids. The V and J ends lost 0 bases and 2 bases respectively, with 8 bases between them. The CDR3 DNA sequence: TGTGCCAGCAGCTTAGATCGAGGCCCCTACAATGAGCAGTTCTTC. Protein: CASSLDRGPYNEQFF. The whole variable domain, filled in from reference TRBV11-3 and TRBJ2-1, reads EAGVVQSPRYKIIEKKQPVAFWCNPISGHNTLYWYLQNLGQGPELLIRYENEEAVDDSQLPKDRFSAERLKGVDSTLKIQPAELGDSAVYLCASSLDRGPYNEQFFGPGTRLTVL.

CDR3: CASSLGLMNTEAFF. The CDR3 DNA sequence: TGTGCCAGCAGCTTAGGACTTATGAACACTGAAGCTTTCTTT. V is TRBV11-1 and J is TRBJ1-1; D ambiguous. The CDR3 length is 14 residues. V gave up 1 base and J gave up 0 bases, with 6 bases separating them. Looked up from germline, CDR1 is SGHAT and CDR2 is FQDESV (reference sequence).

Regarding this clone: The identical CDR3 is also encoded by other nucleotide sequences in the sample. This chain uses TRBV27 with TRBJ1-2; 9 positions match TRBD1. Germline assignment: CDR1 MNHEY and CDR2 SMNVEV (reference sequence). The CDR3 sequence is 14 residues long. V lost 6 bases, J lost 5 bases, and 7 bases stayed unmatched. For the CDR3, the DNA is TGTGCCAGCAGCCGGGACAGGGACCCTTATGGCTACACCTTC. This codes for CASSRDRDPYGYTF.

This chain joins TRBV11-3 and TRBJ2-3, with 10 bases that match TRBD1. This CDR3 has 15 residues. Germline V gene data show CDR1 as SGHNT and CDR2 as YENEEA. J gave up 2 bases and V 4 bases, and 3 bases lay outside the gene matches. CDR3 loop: CASSSGTGDTDTQYF. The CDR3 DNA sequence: TGTGCCAGCAGCTCCGGGACAGGGGACACAGATACGCAGTATTTT. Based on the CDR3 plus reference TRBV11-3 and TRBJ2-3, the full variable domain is EAGVVQSPRYKIIEKKQPVAFWCNPISGHNTLYWYLQNLGQGPELLIRYENEEAVDDSQLPKDRFSAERLKGVDSTLKIQPAELGDSAVYLCASSSGTGDTDTQYFGPGTRLTVL.

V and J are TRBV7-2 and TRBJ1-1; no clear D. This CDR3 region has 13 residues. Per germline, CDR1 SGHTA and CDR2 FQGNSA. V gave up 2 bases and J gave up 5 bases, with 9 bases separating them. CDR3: CASSLLSETEAFF. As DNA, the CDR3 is TGTGCCAGCAGCTTATTAAGTGAGACTGAAGCTTTCTTT.

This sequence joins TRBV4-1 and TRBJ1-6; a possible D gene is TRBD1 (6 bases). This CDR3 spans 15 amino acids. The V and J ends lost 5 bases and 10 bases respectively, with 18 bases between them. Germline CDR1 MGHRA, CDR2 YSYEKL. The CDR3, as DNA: TGCGCCAGCAGCGGGGCCGGGGGGCGTCGGTCACCCCTCCACTTT. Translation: CASSGAGGRRSPLHF.

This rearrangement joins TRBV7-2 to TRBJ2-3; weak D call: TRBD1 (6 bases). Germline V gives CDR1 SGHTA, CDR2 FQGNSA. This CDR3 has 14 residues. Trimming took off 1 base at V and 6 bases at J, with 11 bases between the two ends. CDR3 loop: CASSLDQGYDTQYF. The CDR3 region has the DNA TGTGCCAGCAGCTTAGATCAGGGGTACGATACGCAGTATTTT.

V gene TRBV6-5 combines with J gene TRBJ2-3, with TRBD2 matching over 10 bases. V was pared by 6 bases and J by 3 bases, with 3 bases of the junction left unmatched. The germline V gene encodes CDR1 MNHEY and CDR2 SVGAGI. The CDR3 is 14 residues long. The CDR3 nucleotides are TGTGCCAGCAGCCTAGCGGGAGCAACAGATACGCAGTATTTT. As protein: CASSLAGATDTQYF.

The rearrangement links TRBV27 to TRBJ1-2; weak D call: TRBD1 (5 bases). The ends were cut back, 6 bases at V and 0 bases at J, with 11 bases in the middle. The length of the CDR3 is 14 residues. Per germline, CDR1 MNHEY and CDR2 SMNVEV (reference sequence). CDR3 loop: CASSLRQTNYGYTF. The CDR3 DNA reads TGTGCCAGCAGCCTCCGACAGACTAACTATGGCTACACCTTC.

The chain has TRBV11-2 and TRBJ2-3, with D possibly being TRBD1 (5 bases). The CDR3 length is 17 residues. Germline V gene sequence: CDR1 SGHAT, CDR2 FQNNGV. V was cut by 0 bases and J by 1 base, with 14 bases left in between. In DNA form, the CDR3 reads TGTGCCAGCAGCTTAGATATTGGGGCTCGTGGCACAGATACGCAGTATTTT. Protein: CASSLDIGARGTDTQYF.

DNA of the CDR3: TGCGCCAGCAGCCCTCGACAGGGAGGCTACGAGCAGTACTTC. Its translation is CASSPRQGGYEQYF. V is TRBV5-1 and J is TRBJ2-7, with a weak D call TRBD1 (7 bases). The V and J ends lost 4 bases and 3 bases respectively, with 14 bases between them. Germline V gene sequence: CDR1 SGHRS, CDR2 YFSETQ. The CDR3 spans 14 residues.

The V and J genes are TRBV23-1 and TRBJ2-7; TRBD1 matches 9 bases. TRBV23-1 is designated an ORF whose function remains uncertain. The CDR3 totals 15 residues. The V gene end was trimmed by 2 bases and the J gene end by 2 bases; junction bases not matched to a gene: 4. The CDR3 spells CASSQPHRGPYEQYF. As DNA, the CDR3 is TGCGCCAGCAGTCAACCTCACAGGGGGCCCTACGAGCAGTACTTC.

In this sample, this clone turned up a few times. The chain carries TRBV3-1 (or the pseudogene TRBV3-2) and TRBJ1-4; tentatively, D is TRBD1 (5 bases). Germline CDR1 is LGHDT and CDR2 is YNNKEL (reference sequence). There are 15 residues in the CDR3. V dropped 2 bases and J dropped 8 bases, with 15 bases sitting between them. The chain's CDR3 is CASSQIPGSGEKLFF. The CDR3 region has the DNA TGTGCCAGCAGCCAAATCCCAGGGAGTGGCGAAAAACTGTTTTTT.

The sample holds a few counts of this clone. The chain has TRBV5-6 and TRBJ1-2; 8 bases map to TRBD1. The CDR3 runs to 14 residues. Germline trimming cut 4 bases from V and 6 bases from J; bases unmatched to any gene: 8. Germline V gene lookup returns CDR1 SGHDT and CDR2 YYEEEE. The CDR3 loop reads CASSRQGIGDGYTF. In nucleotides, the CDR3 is TGTGCCAGCAGCCGACAGGGGATCGGGGATGGCTACACCTTC.

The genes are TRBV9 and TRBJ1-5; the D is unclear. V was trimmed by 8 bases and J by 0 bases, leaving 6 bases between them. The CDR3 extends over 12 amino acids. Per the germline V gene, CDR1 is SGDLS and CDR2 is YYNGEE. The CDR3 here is CASGDSNQPQHF. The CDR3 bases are TGTGCCAGTGGGGATAGCAATCAGCCCCAGCATTTT.

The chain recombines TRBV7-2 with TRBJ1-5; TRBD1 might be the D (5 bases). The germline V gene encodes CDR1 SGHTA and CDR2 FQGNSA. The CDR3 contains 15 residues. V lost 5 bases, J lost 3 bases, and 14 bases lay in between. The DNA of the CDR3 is TGTGCCAGCAGCCCCGACAGTCTCCTCAATCAGCCCCAGCATTTT. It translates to CASSPDSLLNQPQHF.